This entry describes one T cell receptor beta chain. Its cognate antigen is unknown. Per the germline V gene, CDR1 is SGHVS and CDR2 is FNYEAQ. CDR3 size: 14 residues. The V gene lost 5 bases and the J gene lost 5 bases, with 12 bases spanning the gap. The sample belongs to a study of shared clonotypes between healthy human individuals. Genomic DNA from each subset was divided evenly over several immunoSEQ plates. Source study methods: ImmunoSEQ only sent back junction sequences with no quality scores, so filtering was done differently. Generated by immunoSEQ multiplex PCR, the TCRdb table keeps only in-frame clones and is missing some. D and trimming were read from the DNA, whereas the V and J calls and clone size are those reported in that table. The table has over a million clones, around 97% seen once. Study-level findings and limits: Naive CD4 clonotypes overlapped across several donors at around 4.8%.

The receptor's source is a man aged 30 to 39 in good health. The chain couples TRBV7-6 to TRBJ1-4, with D uncertain. Sample: naive CD4+ T cells sorted from blood. The subset denotes: CD45RA+ positively selected. The CDR3 DNA sequence: TGTGCCAGCAGCGCCGGTACACTAAATGAAAAACTGTTTTTT. It encodes CASSAGTLNEKLFF. The complete variable domain, with remaining parts taken from reference TRBV7-6 and TRBJ1-4, reads GAGVSQSPRYKVTKRGQDVALRCDPISGHVSLYWYRQALGQGPEFLTYFNYEAQQDKSGLPNDRFSAERPEGSISTLTIQRTEQRDSAMYRCASSAGTLNEKLFFGSGTQLSVL.